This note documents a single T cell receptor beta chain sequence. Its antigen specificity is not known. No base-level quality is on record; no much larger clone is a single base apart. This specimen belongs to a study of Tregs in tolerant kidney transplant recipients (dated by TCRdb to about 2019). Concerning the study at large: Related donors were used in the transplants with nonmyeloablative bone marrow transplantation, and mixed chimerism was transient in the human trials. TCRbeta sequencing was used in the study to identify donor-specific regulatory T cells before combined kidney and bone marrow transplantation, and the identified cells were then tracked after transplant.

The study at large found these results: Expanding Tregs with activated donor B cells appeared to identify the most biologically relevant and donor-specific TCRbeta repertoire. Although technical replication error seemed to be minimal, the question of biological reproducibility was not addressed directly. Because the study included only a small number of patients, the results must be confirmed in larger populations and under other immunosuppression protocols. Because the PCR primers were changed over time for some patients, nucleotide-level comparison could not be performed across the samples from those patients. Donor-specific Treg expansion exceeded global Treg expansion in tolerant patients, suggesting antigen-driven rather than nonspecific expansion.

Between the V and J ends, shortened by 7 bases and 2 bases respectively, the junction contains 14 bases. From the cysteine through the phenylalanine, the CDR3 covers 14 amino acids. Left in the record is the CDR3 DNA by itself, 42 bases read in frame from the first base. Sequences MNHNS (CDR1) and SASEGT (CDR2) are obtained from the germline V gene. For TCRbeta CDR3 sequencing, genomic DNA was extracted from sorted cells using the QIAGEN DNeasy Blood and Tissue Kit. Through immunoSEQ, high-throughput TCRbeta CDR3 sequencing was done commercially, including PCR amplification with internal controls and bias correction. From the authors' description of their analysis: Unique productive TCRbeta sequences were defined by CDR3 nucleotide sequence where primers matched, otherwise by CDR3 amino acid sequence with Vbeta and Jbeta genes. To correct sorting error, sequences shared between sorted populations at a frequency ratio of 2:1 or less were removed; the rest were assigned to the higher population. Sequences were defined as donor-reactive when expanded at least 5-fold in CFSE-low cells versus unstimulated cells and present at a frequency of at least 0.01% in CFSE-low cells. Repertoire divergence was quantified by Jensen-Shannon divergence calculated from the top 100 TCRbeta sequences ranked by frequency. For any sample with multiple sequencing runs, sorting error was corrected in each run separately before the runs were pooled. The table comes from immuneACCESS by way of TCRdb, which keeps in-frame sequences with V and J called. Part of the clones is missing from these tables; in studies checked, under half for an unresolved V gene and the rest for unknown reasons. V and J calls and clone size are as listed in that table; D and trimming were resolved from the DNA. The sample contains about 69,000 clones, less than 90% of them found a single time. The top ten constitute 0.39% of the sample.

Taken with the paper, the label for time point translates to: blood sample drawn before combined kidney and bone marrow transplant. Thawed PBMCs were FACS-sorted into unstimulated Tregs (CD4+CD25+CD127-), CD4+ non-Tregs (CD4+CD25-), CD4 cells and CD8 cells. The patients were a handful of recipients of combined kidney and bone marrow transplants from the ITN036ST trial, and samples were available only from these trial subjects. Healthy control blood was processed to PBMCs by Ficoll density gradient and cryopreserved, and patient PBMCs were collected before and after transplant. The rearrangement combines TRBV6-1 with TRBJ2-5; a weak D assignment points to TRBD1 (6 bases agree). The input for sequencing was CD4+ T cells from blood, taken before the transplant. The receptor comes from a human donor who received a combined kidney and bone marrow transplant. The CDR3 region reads CASNRRGKQETQYF. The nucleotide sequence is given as TGTGCCAGCAATAGAAGGGGGAAACAAGAGACCCAGTACTTC.